A single T cell receptor (beta chain) is shown here with its context. J gave up 3 bases and V 4 bases, and 10 bases lay outside the gene matches. The CDR3 has 17 amino acids. MiXCR, applied by TCRdb to the 5' RACE reads, yields one record per CDR3 protein. The sample comprises some 44,000 distinct CDR3 sequences, approximately 30% of which are singletons, and about 4% rests with the top ten. The V and J genes are TRBV12-3 or TRBV12-4 and TRBJ1-5, with TRBD1 matching over 9 bases. This TCR was recovered from a female donor with breast cancer. The sequenced sample was tumor-infiltrating memory CD4+ T cells sorted from the breast tumor. Documented subset: memory CD4+ T cells, CD4+CD45RO+CD25-. The CDR3 protein is CASSSEGGQGLNQPQHF. DNA of the CDR3: TGTGCCAGCAGTTCGGAAGGGGGACAGGGTCTCAATCAGCCCCAGCATTTT.